Included here is one T cell receptor (beta chain) sequence, with context. Original methodology: Researchers report that nucleated cell counts were estimated from reference gene primer amplification. Generated by immunoSEQ multiplex PCR, the TCRdb table keeps only in-frame clones and is missing some. V, J and clone size are those of that table, while D and trimming were read from the DNA. The data contain roughly 440,000 clones, around 88% of them singletons. The entry originates in a study of blood T cell repertoires in COVID-19. Looking at the study overall: T cells, B-cell-depleted T cells, or PBMCs provided the cDNA or gDNA that served as material.

Seattle's enrolled individuals joined amid active infection and were then monitored longitudinally. The sequence was collected from a woman in her fifties or sixties with COVID-19, enrolled during active disease. Input material: peripheral blood.

The CDR3 loop reads CASSPYTGVEKLFF. Written as DNA, the CDR3 is TGCGCCAGCAGCCCTTATACAGGGGTTGAAAAACTGTTTTTT. V and J are TRBV5-1 and TRBJ1-4, with 7 bases aligning to TRBD1. The ends lost 4 bases at V and 7 bases at J; junction bases unmatched: 7. In germline, CDR1 is SGHRS, CDR2 YFSETQ. This CDR3 is 14 amino acids long.